Given below is one TCR beta chain in context. This entry belongs to a study of blood T cell repertoires in COVID-19. Study information: COVID-19 samples collected from the United States, Italy and Spain covered acute and convalescent phases. PBMCs, B-cell-depleted T cells, or T cells provided the cDNA or gDNA that made up the material.

In the original analysis: Reference gene primers were amplified, and this amplification served to estimate nucleated cell counts. Repertoires were generated with immunoSEQ multiplex PCR, while TCRdb's copy carries only in-frame clones and drops some. V, J and clone size are those of that table, while D and trimming were read from the DNA. In the table there are about 400,000 clones, over 75% of which are singletons. Allocation to cohorts depended on clinical history reported by the participants. The TCR comes from a woman aged 40 to 50 with acute COVID-19. Sequencing was carried out using PBMCs or T cells enriched from blood (not recorded which).

The CDR3 region is CASRGDRVTGELFF. CDR3 sequence (DNA): TGTGCCAGCAGGGGGGACAGGGTTACCGGGGAGCTGTTTTTT. The rearrangement uses TRBV6-5 and TRBJ2-2, with 9 bases aligning to TRBD1. J gave up 5 bases and V 6 bases, and 4 bases lay outside the gene matches. The CDR3 has 14 amino acids. Germline loops: CDR1 MNHEY, CDR2 SVGAGI.